This is a list of T cell receptor beta chains from one sample in a study of cytomegalovirus exposure and HLA in healthy donors. Generated by immunoSEQ multiplex PCR, the TCRdb table keeps only in-frame clones and is missing some. The top ten clones hold less than 8% of a sample with 80,000 to 100,000 clones, about 82% of them seen once. The specimen sequenced was PBMCs. The receptors were sampled from a man aged 25-45 years in good health and CMV-seronegative. Each CDR3 is given with its conserved first and last residue. The order of the fields is J gene, D gene, V gene, clone size, CDR3 protein, CDR3 DNA. D genes are given only for firm matches. Expanded clones get a size class; other rows say once, few or many, or leave the size out.

>TRBJ1-6|-|TRBV18|-
CASSRDRRPKSPLHF
TGTGCCAGCTCGCGCGACAGGCGCCCGAAGAGTCCCCTCCACTTT
>TRBJ2-3|-|TRBV4-1|few
CASSQDQGSTDTQYF
TGCGCCAGCAGCCAAGACCAGGGATCCACAGATACGCAGTATTTT
>TRBJ2-1|-|TRBV7-6|-
CASSRDSYNEQFF
TGTGCCAGCAGCAGAGACAGCTACAATGAGCAGTTCTTC
>TRBJ1-2|-|TRBV5-5|-
CASSLGEYGYTF
TGTGCCAGCAGCTTGGGCGAGTATGGCTACACCTTC
>TRBJ1-1|-|TRBV19|-
CASSIRPGLGTEAFF
TGTGCCAGTAGTATCAGACCGGGATTGGGGACTGAAGCTTTCTTT
>TRBJ2-1|TRBD2|TRBV5-1|-
CASSQWEGVNEQFF
TGCGCCAGCAGCCAATGGGAGGGTGTTAATGAGCAGTTCTTC
>TRBJ1-2|TRBD1|TRBV9|-
CASRPTGGGGYTF
TGTGCCAGCAGACCTACAGGGGGCGGTGGCTACACCTTC
>TRBJ2-2|-|TRBV7-3|-
CASSPRGTGELFF
TGTGCCAGCAGCCCCCGGGGCACCGGGGAGCTGTTTTTT
>TRBJ2-3|TRBD2|TRBV11-2|-
CASSLDRGLAGLDTDTQYF
TGTGCCAGCAGCTTAGATCGGGGACTAGCGGGATTAGACACAGATACGCAGTATTTT
>TRBJ1-1|-|TRBV23-1|-
CASGRAADTEAFF
TGCGCCAGCGGCAGGGCGGCTGACACTGAAGCTTTCTTT
>TRBJ1-2|-|TRBV4-1|-
CASSGGNWGYTF
TGCGCCAGCTCTGGAGGTAACTGGGGCTACACCTTC
>TRBJ1-1|-|TRBV30|-
CAWSFAIQGWHTEAFF
TGTGCCTGGAGCTTTGCTATACAGGGATGGCACACTGAAGCTTTCTTT
>TRBJ1-1|-|TRBV19|-
CASSSTTTQAFF
TGTGCCAGTAGTAGTACGACAACACAAGCTTTCTTT
>TRBJ1-6|-|TRBV7-6|-
CASSLAVQGAGSPLHF
TGTGCCAGCAGCTTAGCGGTACAGGGCGCGGGTTCACCCCTCCACTTT
>TRBJ2-1|TRBD2|TRBV6-5|-
CASRYQREFPYNEQFF
TGTGCCAGCAGGTACCAGCGGGAGTTCCCCTACAATGAGCAGTTCTTC
>TRBJ1-5|TRBD1|TRBV15|-
CATSRDRGQGLGQPQHF
TGTGCCACCAGCAGAGATCGGGGACAGGGGCTGGGTCAGCCCCAGCATTTT
>TRBJ1-1|-|TRBV5-1|-
CASSPGGTEAFF
TGCGCCAGCAGCCCGGGGGGCACTGAAGCTTTCTTT
>TRBJ2-3|TRBD2|TRBV23-1|-
CASSQSPSGNQNTQYF
TGCGCCAGCAGTCAATCGCCTAGCGGGAATCAAAATACGCAGTATTTT
>TRBJ2-7|TRBD1|TRBV4-3|-
CASSQDQGTGPGGQYF
TGCGCCAGCAGCCAAGATCAAGGGACAGGCCCCGGGGGGCAGTACTTC
>TRBJ2-3|TRBD2|TRBV6-6|few
CASMGGGATDTQYF
TGTGCCAGCATGGGCGGGGGGGCGACAGATACGCAGTATTTT
>TRBJ2-7|-|TRBV6-5|-
CASSYEGTGPLEQYF
TGTGCCAGCAGTTACGAGGGCACCGGCCCCCTCGAGCAGTACTTC
>TRBJ1-1|-|TRBV30|once
CASRSVGAPNTEAFF
TGTGCCTCCAGATCGGTTGGGGCACCTAACACTGAAGCTTTCTTT
>TRBJ2-7|-|TRBV14|-
CASSPRDNEQYF
TGTGCCAGCAGCCCCCGGGACAATGAGCAGTACTTC
>TRBJ1-1|-|TRBV11-2|-
CASSLDSRYTEAFF
TGTGCCAGCAGCTTAGATTCACGGTACACTGAAGCTTTCTTT
>TRBJ2-1|TRBD2|TRBV7-2|-
CASSLPQLAGDEQFF
TGTGCCAGCAGCTTACCTCAACTAGCGGGAGATGAGCAGTTCTTC
>TRBJ1-1|-|TRBV5-1|-
CASSARWYTEAFF
TGCGCCAGCAGCGCGCGCTGGTACACTGAAGCTTTCTTT
>TRBJ1-6|-|TRBV15|-
CATSRAKIVGSGSPLHF
TGTGCCACCAGCAGAGCTAAAATTGTGGGGAGTGGTTCACCCCTCCACTTT
>TRBJ2-5|TRBD1|TRBV25-1|-
CASTRDRPIGETQYF
TGTGCCAGCACCCGGGACAGGCCTATAGGGGAGACCCAGTACTTC
>TRBJ1-1|-|TRBV10-2|few
CASSTTVLNTEAFF
TGCGCCAGCAGCACGACAGTCCTGAACACTGAAGCTTTCTTT
>TRBJ2-3|TRBD2|TRBV27|-
CASRKRDHTDTQYF
TGTGCCAGCCGAAAGCGGGATCACACAGATACGCAGTATTTT
>TRBJ1-3|-|TRBV6-5|-
CASSYSTNRGNTIYF
TGTGCCAGCAGTTACTCAACGAACAGGGGAAACACCATATATTTT
>TRBJ2-7|TRBD2|TRBV6-5|few
CASSYLAGEYYEQYF
TGTGCCAGCAGTTACCTAGCGGGGGAATACTACGAGCAGTACTTC
>TRBJ2-7|-|TRBV7-9|-
CASSLSLLPHEQYF
TGTGCCAGCAGCTTAAGCCTCCTGCCCCACGAGCAGTACTTC
>TRBJ2-2|TRBD1|TRBV9|-
CASSLLQGTGELFF
TGTGCCAGCAGCCTCCTACAGGGGACCGGGGAGCTGTTTTTT
>TRBJ1-1|-|TRBV9|-
CASSPLMNTEAFF
TGTGCCAGCAGCCCCTTAATGAACACTGAAGCTTTCTTT
>TRBJ2-5|TRBD2|TRBV10-3|-
CAISEGTSGYQETQYF
TGTGCCATCAGTGAGGGGACTAGCGGGTACCAAGAGACCCAGTACTTC
>TRBJ2-2|TRBD1|TRBV4-1|-
CASRQTGGTGELFF
TGCGCCAGCAGACAGACAGGGGGAACCGGGGAGCTGTTTTTT
>TRBJ2-2|-|TRBV9|-
CASSVGITGELFF
TGTGCCAGCAGCGTAGGTATCACCGGGGAGCTGTTTTTT
>TRBJ2-7|TRBD1|TRBV29-1|-
CSAGGTGNHEQYF
TGCAGCGCGGGCGGGACAGGCAACCACGAGCAGTACTTC
>TRBJ2-1|-|TRBV14|few
CASSQDSVYEQFF
TGTGCCAGCAGCCAAGATTCCGTCTATGAGCAGTTCTTC
>TRBJ2-7|TRBD1|TRBV29-1|-
CSAGGQGYEQYF
TGCAGCGCCGGCGGACAGGGCTACGAGCAGTACTTC
>TRBJ2-1|-|TRBV7-3|-
CASSLAGTGAYNEQFF
TGTGCCAGCAGCCTCGCCGGGACGGGGGCCTACAATGAGCAGTTCTTC
>TRBJ2-3|TRBD2|TRBV4-2|-
CASSPFSGRWTDTQYF
TGTGCCAGCAGCCCTTTTAGCGGGAGATGGACAGATACGCAGTATTTT